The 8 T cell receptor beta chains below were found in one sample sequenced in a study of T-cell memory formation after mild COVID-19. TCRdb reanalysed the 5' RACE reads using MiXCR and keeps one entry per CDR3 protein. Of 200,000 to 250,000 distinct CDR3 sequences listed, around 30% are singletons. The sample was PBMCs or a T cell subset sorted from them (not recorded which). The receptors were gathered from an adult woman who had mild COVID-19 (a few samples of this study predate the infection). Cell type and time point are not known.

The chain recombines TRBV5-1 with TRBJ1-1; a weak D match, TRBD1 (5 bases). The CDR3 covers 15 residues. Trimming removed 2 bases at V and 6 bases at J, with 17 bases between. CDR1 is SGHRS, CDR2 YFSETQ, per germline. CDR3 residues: CASSLGNAGIAEAFF. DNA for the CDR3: TGCGCCAGCAGCTTAGGAAACGCAGGGATCGCTGAAGCTTTCTTT.

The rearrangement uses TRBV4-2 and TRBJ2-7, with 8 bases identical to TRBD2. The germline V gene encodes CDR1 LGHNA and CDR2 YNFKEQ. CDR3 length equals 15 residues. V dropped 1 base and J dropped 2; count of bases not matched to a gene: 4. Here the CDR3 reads CASSQGGGGTYEQYF. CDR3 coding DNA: TGTGCCAGCAGCCAAGGCGGCGGGGGGACCTACGAGCAGTACTTC.

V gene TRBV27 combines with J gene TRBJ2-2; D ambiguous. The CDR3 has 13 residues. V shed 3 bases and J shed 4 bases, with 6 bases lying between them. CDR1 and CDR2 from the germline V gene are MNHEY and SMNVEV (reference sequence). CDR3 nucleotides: TGTGCCAGCAGTTTTTACAGCACCGGGGAGCTGTTTTTT. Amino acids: CASSFYSTGELFF.

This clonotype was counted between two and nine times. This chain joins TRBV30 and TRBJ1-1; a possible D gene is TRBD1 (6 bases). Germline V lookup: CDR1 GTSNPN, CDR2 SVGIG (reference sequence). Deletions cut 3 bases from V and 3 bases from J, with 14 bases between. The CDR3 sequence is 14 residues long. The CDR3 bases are TGTGCCTGGAGCTGGGGGGCAGCGGACACTGAAGCTTTCTTT. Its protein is CAWSWGAADTEAFF.

The CDR3 bases are TGTGCCAGCAGCGAGGGACTAGCGGGGGGCAGCCCTAATAAAGATACGCAGTATTTT. It translates to CASSEGLAGGSPNKDTQYF. The chain carries TRBV21-1 and TRBJ2-3; TRBD2, the D gene given by the table, was not confirmed from the DNA. TRBV21-1 is assigned pseudogene status. The CDR3 runs 19 residues.

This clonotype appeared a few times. The CDR3 sequence is CSATPGGYNEQFF. CDR3 nucleotides: TGCAGTGCGACACCTGGGGGCTACAATGAGCAGTTCTTC. The J gene is TRBJ2-1, the V gene TRBV20-1; D possibly uses TRBD1 or TRBD2 (5 bases each). This CDR3 spans 13 amino acids. The germline V and J ends were trimmed by 6 bases and 3 bases, with 12 bases remaining between them. The germline V gene has CDR1 DFQATT and CDR2 SNEGSKA (reference sequence).

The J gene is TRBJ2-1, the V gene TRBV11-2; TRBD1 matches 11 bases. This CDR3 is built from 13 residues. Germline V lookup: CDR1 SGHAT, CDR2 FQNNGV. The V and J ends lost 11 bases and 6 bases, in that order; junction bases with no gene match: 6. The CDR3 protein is CAGTGGSPNEQFF. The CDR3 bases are TGTGCCGGGACAGGGGGGTCCCCCAATGAGCAGTTCTTC.

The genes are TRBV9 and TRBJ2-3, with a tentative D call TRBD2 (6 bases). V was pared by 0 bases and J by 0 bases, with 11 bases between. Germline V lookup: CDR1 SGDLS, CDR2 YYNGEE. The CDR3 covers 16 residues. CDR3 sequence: CASSVGDFSSTDTQYF. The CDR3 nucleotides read TGTGCCAGCAGCGTAGGGGACTTTTCTAGCACAGATACGCAGTATTTT.